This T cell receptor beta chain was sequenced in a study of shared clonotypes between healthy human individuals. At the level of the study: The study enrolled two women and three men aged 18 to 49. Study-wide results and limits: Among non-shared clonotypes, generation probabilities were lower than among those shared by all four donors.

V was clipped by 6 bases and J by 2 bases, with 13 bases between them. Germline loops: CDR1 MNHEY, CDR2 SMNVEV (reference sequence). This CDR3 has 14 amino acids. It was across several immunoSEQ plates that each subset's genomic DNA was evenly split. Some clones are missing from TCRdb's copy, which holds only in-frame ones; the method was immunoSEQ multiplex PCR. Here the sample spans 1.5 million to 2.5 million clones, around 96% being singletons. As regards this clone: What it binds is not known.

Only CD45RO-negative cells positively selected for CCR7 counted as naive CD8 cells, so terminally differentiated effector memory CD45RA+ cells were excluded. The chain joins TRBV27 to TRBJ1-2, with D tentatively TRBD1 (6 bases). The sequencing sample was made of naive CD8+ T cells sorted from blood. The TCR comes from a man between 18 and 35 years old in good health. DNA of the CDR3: TGTGCCAGCAGAATACAGGGATCGAACTATGGCTACACCTTC. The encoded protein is CASRIQGSNYGYTF.